These T cell receptor beta chains were read from a single sample in a study of Ad26.COV2.S vaccination and SARS-CoV-2 variants. TCRdb keeps only in-frame clones here, not all; method: immunoSEQ multiplex PCR. The sample records about 390,000 clones, 92% being singletons. The sample in question was peripheral blood, obtained in a trial of Ad26.COV2.S vaccine versus placebo. All receptors derive from a person aged 18-60 years who received the Ad26.COV2.S COVID-19 vaccine or a placebo. Both conserved end residues are part of each CDR3. Fields, in order: clone size, J gene, V gene, D gene, CDR3 DNA, CDR3 protein. D genes are given only for firm matches. The size entry is marked missing in some rows and otherwise reads once, few, many or a size class.

>.|TRBJ1-6|TRBV9|.
TGTGCCAGCAGCGTGGGGGCGGGGGAACCAAATTCACCCCTCCACTTT
CASSVGAGEPNSPLHF
>.|TRBJ1-5|TRBV7-5|.
TGTGCCAGAACCCAAGGCCATTCCCCTAGCAATCAGCCCCAGCATTTT
CARTQGHSPSNQPQHF
>.|TRBJ1-2|TRBV27|TRBD1
TGTGCCAGCAGGGGCGGGACAGACTACTATGGCTACACCTTC
CASRGGTDYYGYTF
>.|TRBJ1-5|TRBV28|.
TGTGCCAGCAGTTTATTGGCCCAGTCCCTTAGCAATCAGCCCCAGCATTTT
CASSLLAQSLSNQPQHF
>.|TRBJ2-3|TRBV29-1|TRBD2
TGCAGCGTCGGGGGGGCCCAAGATACGCAGTATTTT
CSVGGAQDTQYF
>few|TRBJ1-2|TRBV7-2|.
TGTGCCAGCAGCCGGGACCTTTCGTCAGGCGACACCTTC
CASSRDLSSGDTF
>.|TRBJ2-5|TRBV5-6|.
TGTGCCAGCAGCTTGGCCGGTGGGGCGGGGACCCAAGAGACCCAGTACTTC
CASSLAGGAGTQETQYF
>.|TRBJ2-5|TRBV24-1|.
TGTGCCACCAGTGACCCCCCCAAGGGTCTAGGGGAGACCCAGTACTTC
CATSDPPKGLGETQYF
>.|TRBJ2-7|TRBV12-3/TRBV12-4|TRBD1
TGTGCCAGCAGTCAAATACAGGGGCACGAGCAGTACTTC
CASSQIQGHEQYF
>.|TRBJ2-7|TRBV29-1|.
TGCAGCGTTGAGGGTGGCTATTACGAGCAGTACTTC
CSVEGGYYEQYF
>.|TRBJ2-2|TRBV10-2|TRBD2
TGCGCCAGCAGGGTTGCGGGGGGGAACACCGGGGAGCTGTTTTTT
CASRVAGGNTGELFF
>.|TRBJ2-3|TRBV7-6|.
TGTGCCAGCAGCTTATTCCAAGGGAGTGTGGCAGATACGCAGTATTTT
CASSLFQGSVADTQYF
>.|TRBJ2-6|TRBV7-2|TRBD1
TGTGCCAGCAGCTTAGAACGGTCAGGGGGAAATCCTGGGGCCAACGTCCTGACTTTC
CASSLERSGGNPGANVLTF
>.|TRBJ2-6|TRBV27|TRBD1
TGTGCCAGCCGTTATTCCGGGACAGGGGGATTGCGGGGGGCCAACGTCCTGACTTTC
CASRYSGTGGLRGANVLTF
>once|TRBJ1-1|TRBV7-8|.
TGTGCCAGCAGCGTCGGCACGGTGAACACTGAAGCTTTCTTT
CASSVGTVNTEAFF
>.|TRBJ2-1|TRBV7-9|.
TGTGCCAGCAGCTTAGCCGGGTCCCAACAAAGGCGGGGTAATGAGCAGTTCTTC
CASSLAGSQQRRGNEQFF
>.|TRBJ1-1|TRBV27|.
TGTGCCAGCACACTCGGGGAAGTGGACACTGAAGCTTTCTTT
CASTLGEVDTEAFF
>.|TRBJ1-4|TRBV4-3|.
TGCGCCAGCAGCCAAGCTAACGGACATAATGAAAAACTGTTTTTT
CASSQANGHNEKLFF
>.|TRBJ1-3|TRBV9|.
TGTGCCAGCAGCGTATCCGGGACCTCTGGAAACACCATATATTTT
CASSVSGTSGNTIYF
>.|TRBJ2-2|TRBV19|TRBD1
TGTGCCAGTAGTCCCGGGACAGGGGGTGCCGGGGAGCTGTTTTTT
CASSPGTGGAGELFF
>few|TRBJ2-1|TRBV6-4|.
TGTGCCAGCAGTGAATCTGGGCAAGGCGAGCAGTTCTTC
CASSESGQGEQFF
>few|TRBJ2-2|TRBV7-2|.
TGTGCCAGCAGCTGGTCGGGCACCGGGGAGCTGTTTTTT
CASSWSGTGELFF
>.|TRBJ1-1|TRBV18|.
TGTGCCAGCTCACCACCAAGTGCTGGAGCGAACACTGAAGCTTTCTTT
CASSPPSAGANTEAFF
>.|TRBJ1-1|TRBV18|.
TGTGCCAGCTCACCACCGGTCGGTGCCCCCACGGGAAAGGAAGCTTTCTTT
CASSPPVGAPTGKEAFF
>.|TRBJ1-1|TRBV7-9|.
TGTGCCAGCAGCTTACTGAGTCCTGAAGCTTTCTTT
CASSLLSPEAFF
>.|TRBJ2-1|TRBV7-2|TRBD2
TGTGCCAGCAGCTCCGGACTAGCGGTACTCACGGGGGAGCAGTTCTTC
CASSSGLAVLTGEQFF
>.|TRBJ1-2|TRBV7-2|.
TGTGCCAGCAGCTTAGCGTCGGGTTCTGGCTATGGCTACACCTTC
CASSLASGSGYGYTF
>.|TRBJ1-2|TRBV7-9|.
TGTGCCAGCAGCTTAGGGGCCAACTATGGCTACACCTTC
CASSLGANYGYTF
>.|TRBJ2-3|TRBV9|.
TGTGCCAGCAGCGCAGCACCGGGAGATACGCAGTATTTT
CASSAAPGDTQYF
>.|TRBJ2-7|TRBV2|.
TGTGCCAGCAGTGAAACTGCCTCCGAGCAGTACTTC
CASSETASEQYF
>.|TRBJ2-3|TRBV15|.
TGTGCCACCAGCGGGCCTGGCACAGATACGCAGTATTTT
CATSGPGTDTQYF
>.|TRBJ1-2|TRBV7-9|.
TGTGCCAGCAGCTTAGGGGGCGGCTATGGCTACACCTTC
CASSLGGGYGYTF
>.|TRBJ2-7|TRBV7-2|.
TGTGCCAGCAGCCCAGGACAGAAACCAACAAGCTCCTACGAGCAGTACTTC
CASSPGQKPTSSYEQYF
>.|TRBJ2-7|TRBV5-5|.
TGTGCCAGCAGCAGAGGACGGTCCTACGAGCAGTACTTC
CASSRGRSYEQYF
>.|TRBJ1-1|TRBV7-8|.
TGTGCCAGCAGCCGTCGACAGGAGTCTCTCATGAACACTGAAGCTTTCTTT
CASSRRQESLMNTEAFF
>few|TRBJ1-3|TRBV19|.
TGTGCCAGTAGTGACCGGGCAGACAACTCTGGAAACACCATATATTTT
CASSDRADNSGNTIYF
>.|TRBJ2-7|TRBV29-1|.
TGCAGCGTCGGGGGGCGGGGGCGATACGAGCAGTACTTC
CSVGGRGRYEQYF
>.|TRBJ2-7|TRBV7-9|TRBD1
TGTGCCAGCAGCTTAGCGCAGACAGGGGGCTACGAGCAGTACTTC
CASSLAQTGGYEQYF
>.|TRBJ1-1|TRBV6-5|.
TGTGCCAGCAGTTACTTTCTGGGAAACACTGAAGCTTTCTTT
CASSYFLGNTEAFF
>.|TRBJ1-3|TRBV28|.
TGTGCCACCCGGGACGGAGGATACTCTGGAAACACCATATATTTT
CATRDGGYSGNTIYF
>.|TRBJ2-7|TRBV4-3|TRBD2
TGCGCCAGCAGCCAATACCGATTGCGGGGGGCATACTACGAGCAGTACTTC
CASSQYRLRGAYYEQYF
>.|TRBJ2-7|TRBV7-8|.
TGTGCCAGCAGCTTAGCGGTGTACGAGCAGTACTTC
CASSLAVYEQYF
>.|TRBJ2-3|TRBV11-2|.
TGTGCCAGCAGCCCACCGTTGGGTACTAGCACAGATACGCAGTATTTT
CASSPPLGTSTDTQYF
>.|TRBJ2-7|TRBV28|TRBD2
TGTGCCAGCTGGCGGGGGGCGGTTTGGGACGAGCAGTACTTC
CASWRGAVWDEQYF
>.|TRBJ1-1|TRBV9|.
TGTGCCAGCAGCGAGGGTGGGAGCATGAACACTGAAGCTTTCTTT
CASSEGGSMNTEAFF
>.|TRBJ1-1|TRBV5-6|.
TGTGCCAGCAGCTTCGCCGGCGACACTGAAGCTTTCTTT
CASSFAGDTEAFF
>.|TRBJ2-7|TRBV3-1/TRBV3-2|.
TGTGCCAGCAGCCGCAGGGTCCCCTACGAGCAGTACTTC
CASSRRVPYEQYF
>.|TRBJ1-6|TRBV4-3|TRBD1
TGCGCCAGCAGCCAAGATGGACAGGGGAGCTCACCCCTCCACTTT
CASSQDGQGSSPLHF
>.|TRBJ2-5|TRBV7-2|.
TGTGCCAGCAGCTTTGGGGAAGGGGGGCCAAGGGAGACCCAGTACTTC
CASSFGEGGPRETQYF
>once|TRBJ2-3|TRBV25-1|.
TGTGCCAGCGGCGGCGGCGATACGCAGTATTTT
CASGGGDTQYF
>once|TRBJ1-1|TRBV7-2|TRBD1
TGTGCCAGCAGCCCAAGACAGGGCTTGAGCACTGAAGCTTTCTTT
CASSPRQGLSTEAFF
>.|TRBJ1-6|TRBV4-3|.
TGCGCCAGCAGCCTCAAGACATCGAGCTCCTATAATTCACCCCTCCACTTT
CASSLKTSSSYNSPLHF
>.|TRBJ1-4|TRBV11-2|.
TGTGCCAGCAGCCCGTGGACGTTTGGTAATGAAAAACTGTTTTTT
CASSPWTFGNEKLFF